This T cell receptor beta chain was recorded in a study of blood T cell repertoires in COVID-19. Study-wide background: Sites across the United States, Italy and Spain contributed samples from acute and convalescent COVID-19.

Generated by immunoSEQ multiplex PCR, the TCRdb table keeps only in-frame clones and is missing some. The data show 130,000 or so clones, roughly 80% seen once. The germline V gene encodes CDR1 MNHEY and CDR2 SVGAGI. V lost 3 bases to trimming and J lost 0 bases; unmatched junction nucleotides: 0. There are 14 residues in the CDR3. The J gene is TRBJ2-7, the V gene TRBV6-5; the match to TRBD2 covers 9 bases. This TCR derives from a human donor in a cohort sampled during active COVID-19. Sequences were obtained from peripheral blood. Here the CDR3 reads CASSYSGSSYEQYF. DNA for the CDR3: TGTGCCAGCAGTTATAGCGGGAGCTCCTACGAGCAGTACTTC.